This T cell receptor (beta chain) is from a study of shared clonotypes between healthy human individuals. Study in general: Ranging from 18 to 49 in age, donors were two women and a few men. Researchers assigned three CD4 naive, three CD4 memory, two CD8 naive and one CD8 memory plate to each donor.

The CDR3 extends over 14 amino acids. Per germline, CDR1 GTSNPN and CDR2 SVGIG (reference sequence). With 0 bases removed from V and 5 bases from J, the gap between germline ends came to 14 bases. The protocol was immunoSEQ multiplex PCR, while the TCRdb copy is restricted to in-frame clones and leaves out a portion. This sample yields approximately 980,000 clones, of which less than 85% are seen a single time; approximately 1.5% belongs to the top ten. On this clone: The antigen remains undetermined.

Findings and limits, study-wide: Lower generation probabilities were found for non-shared clonotypes than for those shared by all four donors. In general, naive subsets displayed greater estimated richness than memory subsets did.

The sequenced material came from memory CD4+ T cells sorted from blood. Subset reported: CD45RA-negative fraction. The chain is built from TRBV30 and TRBJ2-7; D not resolved. This clonotype was sampled from a man younger than 35 in good health. This CDR3 is CAWSVAPRYDEQYF. The CDR3 bases are TGTGCCTGGAGTGTGGCCCCACGATACGACGAGCAGTACTTC.